This T cell receptor (beta chain) was sequenced for a study of T-cell memory formation after mild COVID-19 (dated by TCRdb to 2020 to 2022). Regarding the study in general: TCR sequence clusters from the two donors were largely donor specific. Longitudinal TCRalpha and TCRbeta repertoire sequencing tracked T-cell clones expanding and contracting after mild COVID-19 in a couple of donors. Two young, previously healthy adult volunteers made up the cohort, one male and one female. The study at large found these results: SARS-CoV-2 specificity of the second-wave clones peaking on day 37 was not confirmed. Some responding clones were detected in pre-infection memory, suggesting pre-existing cross-reactive memory T cells joined the SARS-CoV-2 response. The study covered only two mild cases, and larger cohorts including severe cases with pre-infection samples were considered necessary. Contracting CD4+ clones turned up mainly in the CM and EM memory subsets, whereas EMRA was where CD8+ clones were enriched. Clones that contracted from day 15 to 85 showed balanced CD4/CD8 phenotypes, whereas a second wave of clones that expanded from day 15 to 37 leaned towards CD4+.

The instrument was an Illumina NovaSeq 6000. TCRalpha and TCRbeta cDNA libraries were constructed by 5'RACE with constant-segment primers, with sample barcodes and unique molecular identifiers being introduced. Trizol reagent was used to extract RNA from every sample. Amplification of the libraries took two PCR steps, and the second step added a second sample barcode plus Illumina TruSeq adapters. Sequencing of the libraries was done on an Illumina NovaSeq, producing 2 x 150 bp paired-end reads. The authors processed their data as follows. Demultiplexing of reads and collapsing into UMI-guided consensus sequences were performed with migec v1.2.7. Using mixcr v2.1.11, UMI consensuses were aligned to TRA and TRB V and J templates and then assembled into clonotypes. Clonotypes were classified as expanded or contracted when called significant by both edgeR and NoisET, with noise models trained on biological replicates. For edgeR calls, a false discovery rate-adjusted p below 0.01 and a log2 fold-change threshold of 1 were applied. As an exploratory analysis of dynamics, max-normalized trajectories of the 1000 most abundant clonotypes were examined with PCA combined with hierarchical clustering. Separately sequenced CD4+ and CD8+ repertoires were used to assign a CD4 or CD8 phenotype to each responding clone. TCRdb cleaned the public reads at Q25 with fastp, built clones with MiXCR and kept in-frame beta chains. Rows matching on CDR3 protein sequence are summarized as one entry with the most common DNA and genes. None of the V and J calls come from the authors' own analysis; TCRdb made them. A total of 250,000 to 300,000 distinct CDR3 sequences appear in this sample, about 17% of them only once. About a fifth of the sample comes from the top ten.

PBMCs were isolated by Ficoll-Paque density gradient centrifugation. The CDR3 runs 15 amino acids, cysteine and phenylalanine included. Of all the DNA, just the CDR3 is kept, 45 bases in frame from base 1. At the junction V is shortened by 3 bases and J by 0 bases, with 11 bases in between. Taken from the germline V gene, the CDR1 and CDR2 loops are KGHSH and LQKENI. Many counts were recorded for this clonotype. The specificity of this receptor is unknown. It has no much larger one-base neighbor in the sample; base qualities were not kept. The chain employs TRBV18 and TRBJ1-2, with an unclear D gene assignment. The sample comprised PBMCs or a T cell subset sorted from them (not recorded which). The sequence was collected from a man between 18 and 29 years old who had mild COVID-19 (a few samples of this study predate the infection). The sample titles of this study are shuffled in the database, so cell type and time point are left out; the donor was told from shared clones. The sequenced DNA: TGTGCCAGCTCACCTGGTAACGGAGCTAACTATGGCTACACCTTC. This codes for CASSPGNGANYGYTF.